One sample yielded the 8 T cell receptor beta chains listed below, sequenced in a study of spatial heterogeneity in lung cancer. Each CDR3 protein is one row after TCRdb ran MiXCR on the 5' RACE reads. The sample shows about 120,000 distinct CDR3 sequences, 9% to 15% of them seen only once. This sample's time point: blood at routine non-recurrence follow-up after resection. Researchers sequenced whole RNA taken from tumor, nontumor lung or frozen PBMC without sorting. This sample comprised PBMCs, obtained at follow-up. The receptors here all came from a male donor with early-stage non-small cell lung cancer.

This clonotype was recorded many times. The chain is built from TRBV5-5 and TRBJ2-5; TRBD2 matches at 8 bases. Germline V gene sequence: CDR1 SGHKS, CDR2 YYEKEE (reference sequence). V shed 2 bases and J 1 base; nucleotides not matched to a gene: 4. The CDR3 is made up of 15 amino acids. CDR3: CASSLGGGTQETQYF. The CDR3 DNA is TGTGCCAGCAGCTTAGGCGGGGGGACCCAAGAGACCCAGTACTTC.

There are a few counts of this clonotype. The CDR3 region is CASNWGSRETQYF. The CDR3 region has the DNA TGTGCCAGCAACTGGGGCTCTAGGGAGACCCAGTACTTC. The chain combines TRBV12-3 or TRBV12-4 with TRBJ2-5; D may be TRBD1 (5 bases). The CDR3 is 13 amino acids. Trimming took off 7 bases at V and 5 bases at J, with 14 bases between the two ends.

Ten or more counts support this clonotype. V gene TRBV7-8 combines with J gene TRBJ2-3, with a possible D match to TRBD1 (5 bases). The ends were cut back, 0 bases at V and 0 bases at J, with 19 bases in the middle. The CDR3 consists of 19 residues. Germline V gene sequence: CDR1 SGHVS, CDR2 FQNEAQ. This CDR3 reads CASSLAVGQWGTSTDTQYF. DNA for the CDR3: TGTGCCAGCAGCTTAGCGGTGGGGCAATGGGGAACAAGCACAGATACGCAGTATTTT.

This clonotype has a count of ten or more. The genes are TRBV7-2 and TRBJ2-3; the match to TRBD2 covers 10 bases. Germline trimming cut 2 bases from V and 3 bases from J; bases unmatched to any gene: 2. This CDR3 comprises 15 residues. Germline V gives CDR1 SGHTA, CDR2 FQGNSA. In DNA form, the CDR3 reads TGTGCCAGCAGCTTACTAGCGGGGGAGACAGATACGCAGTATTTT. This translates into CASSLLAGETDTQYF.

This clonotype was detected many times. V is TRBV10-3 and J is TRBJ2-7; D is uncertain. This CDR3 comprises 13 residues. Trimming removed 4 bases at V and 2 bases at J, with 9 bases between. Germline CDR1 is ENHRY and CDR2 is SYGVKD. The CDR3 DNA reads TGTGCCATCAGTGGGGGAAGGACCTACGAGCAGTACTTC. This encodes CAISGGRTYEQYF.

This clonotype was counted ten times or more. V usage is TRBV20-1 and J usage is TRBJ2-3, with D unclear. The CDR3 consists of 12 residues. V was clipped by 3 bases and J by 7 bases, with 11 bases between them. From germline, CDR1 is DFQATT and CDR2 SNEGSKA (reference sequence). CDR3 amino acids: CSARPSTNTQYF. CDR3 nucleotides: TGCAGTGCTAGGCCCAGTACTAATACGCAGTATTTT.

The sample holds many counts of this clonotype. This rearrangement joins TRBV28 to TRBJ2-5, with TRBD2 matching over 8 bases. The CDR3 covers 15 residues. V shed 5 bases and J 6 bases; nucleotides not matched to a gene: 11. CDR1 MDHEN and CDR2 SYDVKM come from the germline V gene. The CDR3 spells CASSPPGGGSQTQYF. The CDR3 region has the DNA TGTGCCAGCAGTCCCCCGGGGGGGGGCTCGCAGACCCAGTACTTC. The complete variable domain, with remaining parts taken from reference TRBV28 and TRBJ2-5, reads DVKVTQSSRYLVKRTGEKVFLECVQDMDHENMFWYRQDPGLGLRLIYFSYDVKMKEKGDIPEGYSVSREKKERFSLILESASTNQTSMYLCASSPPGGGSQTQYFGPGTRLLVL.

This clonotype was recorded many times. The V call is TRBV4-3, the J call TRBJ2-5, with TRBD1 matching 7 bases. Germline V gene lookup returns CDR1 LGHNA and CDR2 YSLEER. J was trimmed by 3 bases and V by 0 bases; bases with no gene match: 4. The CDR3 totals 15 residues. This CDR3 reads CASSQDLQGEETQYF. In DNA, the CDR3 is TGCGCCAGCAGCCAAGATCTGCAGGGGGAAGAGACCCAGTACTTC.